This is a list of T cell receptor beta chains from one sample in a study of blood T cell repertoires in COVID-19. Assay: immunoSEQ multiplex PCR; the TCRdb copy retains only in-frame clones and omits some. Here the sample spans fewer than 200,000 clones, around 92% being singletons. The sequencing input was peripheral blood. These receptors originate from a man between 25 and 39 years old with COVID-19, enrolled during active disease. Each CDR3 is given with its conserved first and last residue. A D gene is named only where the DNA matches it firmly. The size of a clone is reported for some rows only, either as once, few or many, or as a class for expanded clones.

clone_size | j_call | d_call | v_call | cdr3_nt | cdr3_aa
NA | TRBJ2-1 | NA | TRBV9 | TGTGCCAGCAGCCTATCCCTTAGACAGAGCTCCTACAATGAGCAGTTCTTC | CASSLSLRQSSYNEQFF
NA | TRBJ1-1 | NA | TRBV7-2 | TGTGCCAGCAGCCCAGCCCGGGGGTATGACACTGAAGCTTTCTTT | CASSPARGYDTEAFF
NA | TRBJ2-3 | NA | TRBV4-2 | TGTGCCAGCAGCCAAGATGTGGTTGGACAGTCTCCAGATACGCAGTATTTT | CASSQDVVGQSPDTQYF
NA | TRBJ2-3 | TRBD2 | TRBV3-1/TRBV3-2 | TGTGCCAGCACCGGGGGGACTAGTGAGGCAGATACGCAGTATTTT | CASTGGTSEADTQYF
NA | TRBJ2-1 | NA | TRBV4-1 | TGCGCCAGCAGCCAAGTGAACGGGGTAGAGCAGTTCTTC | CASSQVNGVEQFF
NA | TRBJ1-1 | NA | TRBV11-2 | TGTGCCAGCAGGATGACACGGGATCTTAACACTGAAGCTTTCTTT | CASRMTRDLNTEAFF
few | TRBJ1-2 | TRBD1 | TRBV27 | TGTGCCAGCATGGACAGGGGATACGGCTACACCTTC | CASMDRGYGYTF
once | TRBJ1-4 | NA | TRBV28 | TGTGCCAGCAGTCCCCACTTGGTCGGGAATGAAAAACTGTTTTTT | CASSPHLVGNEKLFF
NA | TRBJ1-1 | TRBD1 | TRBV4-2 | TGTGCCAGCAGCCCCCGGGGGGACAGGGCCTTCACTGAAGCTTTCTTT | CASSPRGDRAFTEAFF
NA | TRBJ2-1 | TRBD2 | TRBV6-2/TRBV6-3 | TGTGCCAGCAGTTACACCGGACTAGCGGGGTACAATGAGCAGTTCTTC | CASSYTGLAGYNEQFF
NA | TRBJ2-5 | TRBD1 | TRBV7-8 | TGTGCCAGCAGCTTAGCGGGATCTCTTACCCGGGACAGGGTTCAAGAGACCCAGTACTTC | CASSLAGSLTRDRVQETQYF
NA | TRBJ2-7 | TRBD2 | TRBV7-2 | TGTGCCAGCAGCCCTGGCCCAACTAGCGGGAGGGCCTACGAGCAGTACTTC | CASSPGPTSGRAYEQYF
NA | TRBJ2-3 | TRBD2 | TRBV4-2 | TGTGCCAGCAGTCTCTCAGCGGGAGGGCCAAATACGCAGTATTTT | CASSLSAGGPNTQYF
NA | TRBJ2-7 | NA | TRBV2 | TGTGCCAGGTCAAGGACAAATAACTACGAGCAGTACTTC | CARSRTNNYEQYF
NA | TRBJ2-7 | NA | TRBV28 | TGTGCCAGCAGTTTGCCCGGGACAATCTCCTACGAGCAGTACTTC | CASSLPGTISYEQYF
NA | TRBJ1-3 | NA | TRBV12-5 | TGTGCTAGTGGTTTGGAGTCGCTCCCCAGCATATATTTT | CASGLESLPSIYF
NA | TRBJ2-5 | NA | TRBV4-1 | TGCGCCAGCAGCCAAAGGACATCGTCCCAAGAGACCCAGTACTTC | CASSQRTSSQETQYF
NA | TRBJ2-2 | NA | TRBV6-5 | TGTGCCAGCAGTTACGAACAGGGCAGGAACACCGGGGAGCTGTTTTTT | CASSYEQGRNTGELFF
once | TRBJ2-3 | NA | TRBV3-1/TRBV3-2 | TGTGCCAGCAGCCAAGTTACTGGGGCAGGTACGCAGTATTTT | CASSQVTGAGTQYF
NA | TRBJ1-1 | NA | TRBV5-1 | TGCGCCAGCAGCTCGCAGTATGCCAGGGAGAACACTGAAGCTTTCTTT | CASSSQYARENTEAFF
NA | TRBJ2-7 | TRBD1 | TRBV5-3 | TGTGCCAGAAGCAGGACAGGGAATATCTCCTACGAGCAGTACTTC | CARSRTGNISYEQYF
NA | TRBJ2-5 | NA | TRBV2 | TGTGCCAGCAGTGAAGCGGGGGGGCAACAAGAGACCCAGTACTTC | CASSEAGGQQETQYF
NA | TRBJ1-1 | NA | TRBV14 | TGTGCCAGCAGCCAAGTTCACAGGGTAGGGAACACTGAAGCTTTCTTT | CASSQVHRVGNTEAFF
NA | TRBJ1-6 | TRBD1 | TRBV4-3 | TGCGCCAGCAGCCAAGATCGCAGGGGGCCCAACCGCAGTTCACCCCTCCACTTT | CASSQDRRGPNRSSPLHF
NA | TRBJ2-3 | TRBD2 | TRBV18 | TGTGCCAGCTCACCCCAGCGGGGGGTGATCACAGATACGCAGTATTTT | CASSPQRGVITDTQYF
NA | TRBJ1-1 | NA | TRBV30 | TGTGCCTGGAGTGATAGGGGTAGGGAAGCTTTCTTT | CAWSDRGREAFF
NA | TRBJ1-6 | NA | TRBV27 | TGTGCCAGCAGGAGACCCGCGGGCTATAATTCACCCCTCCACTTT | CASRRPAGYNSPLHF
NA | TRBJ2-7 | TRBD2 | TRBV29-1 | TGCAGCGTCGACCCCGGGACTAGCGGGACCTACGAGCAGTACTTC | CSVDPGTSGTYEQYF
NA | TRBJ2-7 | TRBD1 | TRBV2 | TGTGCCAGCAGTGAAAGGGACAGGGCATACTACGAGCAGTACTTC | CASSERDRAYYEQYF
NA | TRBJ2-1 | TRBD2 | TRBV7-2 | TGTGCCAGCAGCGAGCGGGGGGTGGAGTTCTTC | CASSERGVEFF
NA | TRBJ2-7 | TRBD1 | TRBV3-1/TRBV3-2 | TGTGCCAGCAGCCACCTCCCGGGACAGGGGAGCGCGGGGTCCTACGAGCAGTACTTC | CASSHLPGQGSAGSYEQYF
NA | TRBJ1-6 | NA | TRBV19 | TGTGCCAGTAGAGGGCAGGGGACTTCACCCCTCCACTTT | CASRGQGTSPLHF
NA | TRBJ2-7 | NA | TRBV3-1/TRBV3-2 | TGTGCCAGCAGCCATCCAGGGCCCTCCTACGAGCAGTACTTC | CASSHPGPSYEQYF
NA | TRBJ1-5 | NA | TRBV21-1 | TGTGCCAGCAGCAAAGTCAGGGTATTAGACAATCAGCCCCAGCATTTT | CASSKVRVLDNQPQHF
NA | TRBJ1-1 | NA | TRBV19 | TGTGCCAGCCAATGGGGGGACACTGAAGCTTTCTTT | CASQWGDTEAFF
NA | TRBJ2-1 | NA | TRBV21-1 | TGTGCCAGCACCCCAAGGGGACTAGCGGCCGAGAGCGCTACCTACAATGAGCAGTTCTTC | CASTPRGLAAESATYNEQFF
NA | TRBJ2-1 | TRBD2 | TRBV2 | TGTGCCAGCAGTGTCTCCGGGACTAACAATGAGCAGTTCTTC | CASSVSGTNNEQFF
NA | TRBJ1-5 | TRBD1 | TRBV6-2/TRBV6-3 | TGTGCCAGCAGTCCGATCCCGGGACAGGGCGGGGATCAGCCCCAGCATTTT | CASSPIPGQGGDQPQHF
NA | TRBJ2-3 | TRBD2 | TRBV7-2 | TGTGCCAGCAGCTTAGGTGGGGTAGCGGGGGGGGGAGATACGCAGTATTTT | CASSLGGVAGGGDTQYF
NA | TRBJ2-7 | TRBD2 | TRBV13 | TGTGCCAGCAGCTTAGGAGTAGGGCGGGGGGCCAGGCTGCCGCAGTACTTC | CASSLGVGRGARLPQYF
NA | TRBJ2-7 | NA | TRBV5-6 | TGTGCCAGCAGCAGCGGACGGCCCCTCTACGAGCAGTACTTC | CASSSGRPLYEQYF
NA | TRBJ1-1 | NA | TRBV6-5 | TGTGCCAGCAGTCAGGGGAATCTCGTTACTGAAGCTTTCTTT | CASSQGNLVTEAFF
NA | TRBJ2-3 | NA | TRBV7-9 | TGTGCCAGCAGCTTCCTCCTGGATACGCAGTATTTT | CASSFLLDTQYF
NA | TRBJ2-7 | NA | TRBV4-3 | TGCGCCAGCAGCCAAGCAGGGTACTACGAGCAGTACTTC | CASSQAGYYEQYF
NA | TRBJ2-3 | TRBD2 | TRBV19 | TGTGCCAGTAGTAAGGAGGGCGGGGGAGGCACAGATACGCAGTATTTT | CASSKEGGGGTDTQYF
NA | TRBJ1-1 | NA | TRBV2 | TGTGCCAGCAACGGGGGGATTGGTCGATGGAACACTGAAGCTTTCTTT | CASNGGIGRWNTEAFF
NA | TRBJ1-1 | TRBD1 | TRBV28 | TGTGCCAGCAGTTTCTCTCTTATACGACAGGGTACCACTGAAGCTTTCTTT | CASSFSLIRQGTTEAFF
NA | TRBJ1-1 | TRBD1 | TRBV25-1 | TGTGCCAGCAGGGATCTTTACAGGGGAACTGAAGCTTTCTTT | CASRDLYRGTEAFF
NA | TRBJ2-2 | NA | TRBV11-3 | TGTGCCAGCAGCTTATTTAAAACCGGGGAGCTGTTTTTT | CASSLFKTGELFF
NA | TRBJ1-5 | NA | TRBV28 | TGTGCCAGCAGCCCCTATGGGCCGCAGGGACAATCCCAGCATTTT | CASSPYGPQGQSQHF
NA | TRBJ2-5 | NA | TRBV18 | TGTGCCAGCTCACCGCAGGGGCTCCAAGAGACCCAGTACTTC | CASSPQGLQETQYF
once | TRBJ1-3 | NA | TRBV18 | TGTGCCAGCTCACCTCCCCGGACAATCTCTGGAAACACCATATATTTT | CASSPPRTISGNTIYF
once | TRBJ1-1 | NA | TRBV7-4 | TGTGCCAGCAGCTTACAGGGGCTCTACACTGAAGCTTTCTTT | CASSLQGLYTEAFF
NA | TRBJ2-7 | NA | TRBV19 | TGTGCCAGTAGTTCGCCTAACGACCCGACGGCTAGCTCCTACGAGCAGTACTTC | CASSSPNDPTASSYEQYF
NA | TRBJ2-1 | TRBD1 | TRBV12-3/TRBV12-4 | TGTGCCAGCCGGACAGGGCCCTACAATGAGCAGTTCTTC | CASRTGPYNEQFF
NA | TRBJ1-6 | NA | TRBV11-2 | TGTGCCAGCAGCTTTACAGGGAATTCACCCCTCCACTTT | CASSFTGNSPLHF
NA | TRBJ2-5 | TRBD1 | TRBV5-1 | TGCGCCAGCAGCTTGTCCGGACAGGGTCCAGAAGAGACCCAGTACTTC | CASSLSGQGPEETQYF
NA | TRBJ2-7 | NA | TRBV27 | TGTGCCAGCAGTTTATCGGTGACCAGCGATGGCGAGCAGTACTTC | CASSLSVTSDGEQYF
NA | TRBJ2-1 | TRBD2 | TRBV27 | TGTGCCAGCAGTTTATCGATAGCGGGGCCCTACAATGAGCAGTTCTTC | CASSLSIAGPYNEQFF